This record concerns one T cell receptor beta chain sequence. The antigen is unknown. This entry is derived from a study of T cells expressing NK-cell markers. Across the study: The authors derived TCR beta repertoires from sorted CD3+CD56+NKG2C+, CD3+CD56+NKG2C- and CD3+CD56-NKG2C+ T cells.

The length of the CDR3 is 15 residues. Germline CDR1 and CDR2: DFQATT and SNEGSKA (reference sequence). The study's findings and limits: Dominant NKG2C+ clonotypes in a handful of donors made up about 1.0-7.5% of CD8+ T cells. Once again these clonotypes came out on top in the CD3+CD56-NKG2C+ fraction of four donors.

The authors generated TCR beta cDNA through 5'RACE template switching with UMIs. Reprocessing the 5' RACE reads, TCRdb reports a single entry for every CDR3 protein and omits DNA. The sample holds approximately 550,000 distinct CDR3 sequences. The J gene is TRBJ2-2, the V gene TRBV20-1; the TCRdb D gene call, TRBD2, has no DNA to confirm it. The sequencing sample was made of blood T cells: a sorted CD56 or NKG2C T cell subset, CD4+ or CD8+ T cells, or bulk PBMC T cells (not recorded which). This sequence was found in a man younger than 35 in good health. CDR3 residues: CSARDGTFKLGELFF.